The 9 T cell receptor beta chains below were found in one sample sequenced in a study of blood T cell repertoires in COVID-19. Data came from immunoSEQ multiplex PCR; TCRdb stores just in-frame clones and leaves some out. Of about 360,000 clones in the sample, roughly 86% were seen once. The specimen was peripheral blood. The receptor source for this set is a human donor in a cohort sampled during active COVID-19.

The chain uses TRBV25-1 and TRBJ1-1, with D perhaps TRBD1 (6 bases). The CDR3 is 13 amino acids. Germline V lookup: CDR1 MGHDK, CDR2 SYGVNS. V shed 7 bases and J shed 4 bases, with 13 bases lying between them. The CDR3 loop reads CASNLTGTTEAFF. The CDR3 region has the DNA TGTGCCAGCAATCTCACAGGGACCACTGAAGCTTTCTTT.

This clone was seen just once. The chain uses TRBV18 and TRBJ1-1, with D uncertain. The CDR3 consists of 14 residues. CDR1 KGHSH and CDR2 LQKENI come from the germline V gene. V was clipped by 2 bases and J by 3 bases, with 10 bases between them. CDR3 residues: CASSPGEGDTEAFF. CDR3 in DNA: TGTGCCAGCTCACCAGGGGAGGGAGACACTGAAGCTTTCTTT.

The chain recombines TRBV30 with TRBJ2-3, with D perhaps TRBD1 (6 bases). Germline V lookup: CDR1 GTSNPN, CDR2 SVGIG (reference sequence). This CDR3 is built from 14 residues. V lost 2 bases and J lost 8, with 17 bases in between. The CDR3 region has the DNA TGTGCCTGGAGTTACAGGGCGAGGGGAACTACGCAGTATTTT. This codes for CAWSYRARGTTQYF.

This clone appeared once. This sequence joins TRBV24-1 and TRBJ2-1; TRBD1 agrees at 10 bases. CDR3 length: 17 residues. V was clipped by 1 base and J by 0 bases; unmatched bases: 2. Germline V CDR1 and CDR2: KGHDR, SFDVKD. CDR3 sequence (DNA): TGTGCCACCAGTGATTTCCGGACAGGGGGCTCCTACAATGAGCAGTTCTTC. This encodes CATSDFRTGGSYNEQFF.

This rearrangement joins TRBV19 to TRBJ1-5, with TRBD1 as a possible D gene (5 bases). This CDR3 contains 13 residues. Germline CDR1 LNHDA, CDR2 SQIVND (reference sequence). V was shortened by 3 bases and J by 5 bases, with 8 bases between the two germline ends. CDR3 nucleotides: TGTGCCAGTAGTATCCAGGGCCATCAGCCCCAGCATTTT. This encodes CASSIQGHQPQHF.

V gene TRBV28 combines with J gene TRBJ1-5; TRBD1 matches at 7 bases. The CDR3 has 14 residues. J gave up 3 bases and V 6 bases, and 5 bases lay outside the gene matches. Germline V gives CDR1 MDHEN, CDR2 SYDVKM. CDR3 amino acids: CASRGQEPNQPQHF. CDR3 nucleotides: TGTGCCAGCAGAGGACAGGAGCCCAATCAGCCCCAGCATTTT.

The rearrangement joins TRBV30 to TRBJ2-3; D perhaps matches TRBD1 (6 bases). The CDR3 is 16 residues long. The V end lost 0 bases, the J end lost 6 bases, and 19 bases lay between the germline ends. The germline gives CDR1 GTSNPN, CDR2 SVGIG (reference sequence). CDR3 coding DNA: TGTGCCTGGAGTGTACAACAGGGAATTTGGGGGGATACGCAGTATTTT. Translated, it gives CAWSVQQGIWGDTQYF.

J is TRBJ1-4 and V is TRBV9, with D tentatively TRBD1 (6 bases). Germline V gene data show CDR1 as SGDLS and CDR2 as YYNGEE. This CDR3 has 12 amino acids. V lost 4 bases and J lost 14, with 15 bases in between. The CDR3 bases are TGTGCCAGCAGCCCCCAGGACAGTCCCCTGTTTTTT. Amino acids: CASSPQDSPLFF.

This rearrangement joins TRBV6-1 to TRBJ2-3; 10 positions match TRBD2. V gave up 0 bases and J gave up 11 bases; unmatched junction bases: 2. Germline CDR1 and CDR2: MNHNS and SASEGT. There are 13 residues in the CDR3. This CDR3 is CASSEARLAGQYF. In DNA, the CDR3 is TGTGCCAGCAGTGAAGCAAGACTAGCGGGGCAGTATTTT.